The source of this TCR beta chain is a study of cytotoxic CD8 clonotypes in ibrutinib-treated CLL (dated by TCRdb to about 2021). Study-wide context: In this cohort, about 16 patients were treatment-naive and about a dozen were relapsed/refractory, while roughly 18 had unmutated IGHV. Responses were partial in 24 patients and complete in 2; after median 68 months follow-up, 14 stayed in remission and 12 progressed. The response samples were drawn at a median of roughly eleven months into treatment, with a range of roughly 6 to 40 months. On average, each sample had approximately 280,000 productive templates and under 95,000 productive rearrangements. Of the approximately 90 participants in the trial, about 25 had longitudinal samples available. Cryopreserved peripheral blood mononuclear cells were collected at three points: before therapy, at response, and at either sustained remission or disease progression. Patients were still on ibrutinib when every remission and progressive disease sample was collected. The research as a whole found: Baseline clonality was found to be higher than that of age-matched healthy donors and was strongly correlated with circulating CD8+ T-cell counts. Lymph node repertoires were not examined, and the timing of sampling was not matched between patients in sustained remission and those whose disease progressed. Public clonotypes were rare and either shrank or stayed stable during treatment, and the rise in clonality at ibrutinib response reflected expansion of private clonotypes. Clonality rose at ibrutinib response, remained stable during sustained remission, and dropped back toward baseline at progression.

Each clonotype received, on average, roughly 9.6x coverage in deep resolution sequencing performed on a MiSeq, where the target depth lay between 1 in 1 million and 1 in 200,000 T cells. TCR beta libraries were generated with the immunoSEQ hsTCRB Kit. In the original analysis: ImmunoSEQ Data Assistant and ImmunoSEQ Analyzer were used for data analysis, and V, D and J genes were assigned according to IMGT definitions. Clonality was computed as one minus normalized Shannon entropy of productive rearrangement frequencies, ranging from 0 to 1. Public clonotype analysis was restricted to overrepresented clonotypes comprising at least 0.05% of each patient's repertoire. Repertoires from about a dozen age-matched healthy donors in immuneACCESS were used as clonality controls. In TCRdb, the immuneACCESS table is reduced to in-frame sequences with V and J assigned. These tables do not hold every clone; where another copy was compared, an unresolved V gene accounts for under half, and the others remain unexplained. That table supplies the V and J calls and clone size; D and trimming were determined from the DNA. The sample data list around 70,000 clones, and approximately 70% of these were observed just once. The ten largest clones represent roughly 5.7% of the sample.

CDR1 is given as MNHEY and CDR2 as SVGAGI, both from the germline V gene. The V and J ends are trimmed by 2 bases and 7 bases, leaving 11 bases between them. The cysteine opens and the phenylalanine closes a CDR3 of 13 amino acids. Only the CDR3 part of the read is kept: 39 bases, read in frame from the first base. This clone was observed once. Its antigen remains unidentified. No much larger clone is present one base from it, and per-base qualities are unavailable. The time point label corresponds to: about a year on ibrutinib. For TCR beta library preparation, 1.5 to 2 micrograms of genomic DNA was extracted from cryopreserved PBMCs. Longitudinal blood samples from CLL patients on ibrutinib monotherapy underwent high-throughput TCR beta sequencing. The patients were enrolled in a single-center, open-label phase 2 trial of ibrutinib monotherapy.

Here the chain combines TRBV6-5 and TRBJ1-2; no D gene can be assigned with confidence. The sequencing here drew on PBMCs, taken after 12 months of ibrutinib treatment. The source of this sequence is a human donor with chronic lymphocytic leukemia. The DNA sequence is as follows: TGTGCCAGCAGTTACCTTTTCGGGGTTGGCTACACCTTC. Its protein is CASSYLFGVGYTF.